These 28 T cell receptor beta chains originate from one sample sequenced in a study of vaccination and CD4 T cells after COVID-19. The Oncomine TCR Beta short-read assay generated sequence data from the DNA of cultured CD4+ T cells. TCRdb analysed the PCR reads with MiXCR anew, one entry per CDR3 protein. The sample has fewer than 20,000 distinct CDR3 sequences; less than 70% are singletons. The treatment was: approximately nine-day PBMC culture with coronavirus spike peptide pools or control peptides (ViraFEST assay). Their antigens are not known. Specimen: CD4+ T cells from blood, cultured in vitro. These receptors all come from a human donor who had recovered from COVID-19.

This clonotype was detected only a few times. The chain is built from TRBV6-1 and TRBJ1-1; D ambiguous. The germline gives CDR1 MNHNS, CDR2 SASEGT. Trimming left V 10 bases short and J 1 base short, with 13 bases between. The CDR3 runs to 13 residues. CDR3 region: CATRRDPNTEAFF. The CDR3 nucleotides read TGTGCCACCCGCCGAGACCCGAACACTGAAGCTTTCTTT.

This clonotype was observed a handful of times. The rearrangement joins TRBV20-1 to TRBJ1-5, with unresolved D. Germline values: CDR1 DFQATT, CDR2 SNEGSKA (reference sequence). The CDR3 is made up of 15 amino acids. V was trimmed by 0 bases and J by 2 bases, leaving 11 bases between them. The CDR3 region has the DNA TGCAGTGCTAGAGATTACCTGGAGGGCAATCAGCCCCAGCATTTT. Amino acids: CSARDYLEGNQPQHF.

This chain joins TRBV12-3 or TRBV12-4 and TRBJ1-2; 10 bases are a match to TRBD1. V lost 5 bases, J lost 5 bases, and 8 bases stayed unmatched. This CDR3 comprises 15 residues. As DNA, the CDR3 is TGTGCCAGCAGTCTACGGACAGGGGGTGATTATGGCTACACCTTC. This sequence encodes CASSLRTGGDYGYTF.

The J gene is TRBJ2-1, the V gene TRBV10-3, with D uncertain. The CDR3 length is 14 residues. From germline, CDR1 is ENHRY and CDR2 SYGVKD. The germline V and J ends were trimmed by 0 bases and 4 bases, with 7 bases remaining between them. The CDR3 here is CAISESRVYNEQFF. Written as DNA, the CDR3 is TGTGCCATCAGTGAGTCTCGAGTATACAATGAGCAGTTCTTC.

The chain couples TRBV29-1 to TRBJ1-1; D uncertain. The germline V gene encodes CDR1 SQVTM and CDR2 ANQGSEA. This CDR3 is 14 amino acids long. The ends were cut back, 5 bases at V and 3 bases at J, with 16 bases in the middle. CDR3 DNA: TGCAGCGTTATGGAGGGCTGGGCGTACACTGAAGCTTTCTTT. Its protein product is CSVMEGWAYTEAFF.

Turning to this clonotype: At one boundary the junction diverges from the germline segment, which might be a read error. The V and J genes are TRBV15 and TRBJ1-2; D possibly corresponds to TRBD1 (5 bases). The CDR3 is 12 residues long. Looked up from germline, CDR1 is LNHNV and CDR2 is YYDKDF (reference sequence). The CDR3 sequence: CATSRGFYRPIF. The CDR3 nucleotides are TGTGCCACCAGCAGGGGCTTTTACAGGCCGATCTTC. The variable domain in full, with the rest retrieved from reference TRBV15 and TRBJ1-2, is DAMVIQNPRYQVTQFGKPVTLSCSQTLNHNVMYWYQQKSSQAPKLLFHYYDKDFNNEADTPDNFQSRRPNTSFCFLDIRSPGLGDTAMYLCATSRGFYRPIFGSGTRLTVV.

The rearrangement joins TRBV19 to TRBJ2-5; tentative D call: TRBD2 (6 bases). Trimming removed 5 bases at V and 3 bases at J, with 13 bases between. The CDR3 consists of 14 residues. Looked up from germline, CDR1 is LNHDA and CDR2 is SQIVND (reference sequence). CDR3 amino acids: CASSGQGLKETQYF. CDR3 DNA: TGTGCCAGTAGTGGCCAGGGACTGAAAGAGACCCAGTACTTC.

CDR3 bases: TGTGCCAGCAGTGGGGGATACGAGCAGTACTTC. Protein: CASSGGYEQYF. The rearrangement joins TRBV11-2 to TRBJ2-7; either TRBD1 or TRBD2 may fit D (5 bases each). Trimming took 6 bases from V and 4 from J, leaving 7 bases between them. The germline CDR1 and CDR2 sequences are SGHAT and FQNNGV. The CDR3 extends over 11 amino acids.

The chain recombines TRBV7-2 with TRBJ2-4; 9 bases align to TRBD1. The V segment lost 5 bases and the J segment 4 bases; nucleotides outside the gene matches: 15. CDR3 length: 18 residues. CDR1 and CDR2 from the germline V gene are SGHTA and FQGNSA. CDR3: CASSTRSGTGTIKNIQYF. DNA for the CDR3: TGTGCCAGCAGCACAAGGTCCGGGACAGGGACTATTAAAAACATTCAGTACTTC.

The chain recombines TRBV20-1 with TRBJ2-1, with D perhaps matching TRBD1 or TRBD2 (6 bases each). Germline CDR1 DFQATT, CDR2 SNEGSKA (reference sequence). The germline V and J ends were trimmed by 7 bases and 6 bases, with 16 bases remaining between them. The CDR3 runs to 13 residues. The DNA of the CDR3 is TGCAGTGGAGGGGGGACATCGTTCAATGAGCAGTTCTTC. Its translation is CSGGGTSFNEQFF.

J is TRBJ2-1 and V is TRBV25-1, with TRBD2 matching over 15 bases. Germline assignment: CDR1 MGHDK and CDR2 SYGVNS. This CDR3 comprises 15 residues. Unmatched junction bases numbered 4, after V lost 6 bases and J lost 7 bases. The CDR3 sequence: CASSPGTSGGNEQFF. In DNA form, the CDR3 reads TGTGCCAGCAGCCCCGGGACTAGCGGGGGGAATGAGCAGTTCTTC.

This clonotype occurred a few times. The chain carries TRBV19 and TRBJ1-5; TRBD1 matches at 7 bases. The CDR3 is made up of 13 amino acids. Germline CDR1 reads LNHDA; CDR2 reads SQIVND (reference sequence). V shed 11 bases, J shed 4 bases, and the junction held 8 bases outside the gene matches. This CDR3 reads CAADGTDNQPQHF. DNA for the CDR3: TGTGCCGCAGATGGGACAGATAATCAGCCCCAGCATTTT.

The chain combines TRBV20-1 with TRBJ1-5; the D is unclear. V lost 3 bases and J 7 bases, leaving 19 bases between the germline ends. In germline, CDR1 is DFQATT, CDR2 SNEGSKA (reference sequence). This CDR3 is built from 15 residues. CDR3 region: CSASDSGEMPQPQHF. Written as DNA, the CDR3 is TGCAGTGCTAGTGATAGCGGAGAAATGCCGCAGCCCCAGCATTTT.

The chain links TRBV20-1 to TRBJ2-7, with D possibly being TRBD1 (5 bases). Germline V CDR1 and CDR2: DFQATT, SNEGSKA (reference sequence). This CDR3 has 17 amino acids. Trimming removed 0 bases at V and 4 bases at J, with 22 bases between. This CDR3 is CSARDMYVSGAEYEQYF. CDR3 sequence (DNA): TGCAGTGCTAGAGATATGTATGTGAGTGGGGCAGAATACGAGCAGTACTTC.

The V and J genes are TRBV5-4 and TRBJ2-1; 10 bases are shared with TRBD2. Germline values: CDR1 SGHNT, CDR2 YYREEE (reference sequence). The CDR3 has 15 residues. Unmatched junction bases numbered 3, after V lost 2 bases and J lost 4 bases. CDR3 sequence reads: CASSLLAGFYNEQFF. The CDR3, as DNA: TGTGCCAGCAGCTTACTAGCGGGATTTTACAATGAGCAGTTCTTC.

This clonotype was seen more than once but under ten times. V gene TRBV7-6 combines with J gene TRBJ2-2; D remains unclear. Trimming stripped 5 bases from V and 5 bases from J, with 12 bases between. The CDR3 has 14 residues. Germline values: CDR1 SGHVS, CDR2 FNYEAQ. In nucleotides, the CDR3 is TGTGCCAGCAGCGCCTTCTCGAGGACCGGGGAGCTGTTTTTT. Protein: CASSAFSRTGELFF. The full variable domain, rest sourced from reference TRBV7-6 and TRBJ2-2, is GAGVSQSPRYKVTKRGQDVALRCDPISGHVSLYWYRQALGQGPEFLTYFNYEAQQDKSGLPNDRFSAERPEGSISTLTIQRTEQRDSAMYRCASSAFSRTGELFFGEGSRLTVL.

This clonotype was picked up one time. The chain recombines TRBV10-3 with TRBJ2-7; D is possibly TRBD2 (6 bases). The CDR3 totals 12 residues. Trimming pared 8 bases from V and 3 bases from J, leaving 11 bases between. CDR1 and CDR2 (germline): ENHRY, SYGVKD. The CDR3, as DNA: TGTGCCATCGGAGCGCGGGACTACGAGCAGTACTTC. Translation gives CAIGARDYEQYF.

The chain joins TRBV30 to TRBJ1-5, with a weak D call TRBD1 (5 bases). V dropped 5 bases and J dropped 3 bases, with 17 bases sitting between them. CDR1 and CDR2 from the germline V gene are GTSNPN and SVGIG (reference sequence). The CDR3 is made up of 15 amino acids. The CDR3 DNA is TGTGCCTGGGAACCAAAAAGGGGCTTCAATCAGCCCCAGCATTTT. It is translated as CAWEPKRGFNQPQHF.

This clonotype was detected a few times. The CDR3 sequence is CASSQANNRYSNQPQHF. CDR3 DNA sequence: TGTGCCAGCAGCCAAGCAAACAACAGATATAGCAATCAGCCCCAGCATTTT. This sequence joins TRBV4-2 and TRBJ1-5; D remains unclear. CDR3 length equals 17 residues. Trimming took 1 base from V and 0 from J, leaving 13 bases between them. Germline V gene lookup returns CDR1 LGHNA and CDR2 YNFKEQ.

This clonotype was recorded only once. V usage is TRBV7-8 and J usage is TRBJ2-5, with TRBD2 matching over 14 bases. Germline V lookup: CDR1 SGHVS, CDR2 FQNEAQ. The CDR3 is 16 residues long. Trimming at V came to 4 bases and at J to 3 bases, leaving 4 bases not matched to a gene. The CDR3 region is CASSSQTSGGEETQYF. The DNA for the CDR3 is TGTGCCAGCAGCTCCCAGACTAGCGGGGGGGAAGAGACCCAGTACTTC.

The chain has TRBV6-5 and TRBJ1-2; D is unclear. Trimming cost V 0 bases and J 7 bases, with 21 bases left between them. Per the germline V gene, CDR1 is MNHEY and CDR2 is SVGAGI. The CDR3 runs to 17 residues. CDR3 DNA: TGTGCCAGCAGTTACTCTGGGAGAGGGCCGGTAATTCGTGGCTACACCTTC. Translating gives CASSYSGRGPVIRGYTF.

This chain uses TRBV9 with TRBJ1-2; D ambiguous. The CDR3 runs to 15 residues. The V and J ends lost 7 bases and 3 bases respectively, with 19 bases between them. CDR1 is SGDLS and CDR2 is YYNGEE in the germline V gene. CDR3 nucleotides: TGTGCCAGCGGCCCCCGACGGAATAGGGACTATGGCTACACCTTC. This codes for CASGPRRNRDYGYTF.

The rearrangement links TRBV20-1 to TRBJ2-5, with TRBD2 matching 9 bases. The ends lost 4 bases at V and 1 base at J; junction bases unmatched: 4. The CDR3 consists of 14 residues. CDR1 is DFQATT, CDR2 SNEGSKA, per germline (reference sequence). The CDR3 coding sequence is TGCAGTGCTAAGACTAGCGGAGCCCAAGAGACCCAGTACTTC. It codes for CSAKTSGAQETQYF.

The rearrangement links TRBV18 to TRBJ1-2; D unclear. Germline-derived CDR1 and CDR2 are KGHSH and LQKENI. This CDR3 comprises 16 residues. Trimming shortened V by 0 bases and J by 6 bases, and 17 bases separated the two germline ends. The DNA of the CDR3 is TGTGCCAGCTCACCACCGGGGAGACTCAGAAGGGATGGCTACACCTTC. Translating gives CASSPPGRLRRDGYTF. Supplemented by reference TRBV18 and TRBJ1-2, the full variable domain reads NAGVMQNPRHLVRRRGQEARLRCSPMKGHSHVYWYRQLPEEGLKFMVYLQKENIIDESGMPKERFSAEFPKEGPSILRIQQVVRGDSAAYFCASSPPGRLRRDGYTFGSGTRLTVV.

The chain has TRBV7-2 and TRBJ2-1, with 9 nucleotides matching TRBD2. CDR3 length: 15 residues. Per germline, CDR1 SGHTA and CDR2 FQGNSA. Trimming removed 2 bases from V and 4 bases from J; junction bases left unmatched: 3. The CDR3 loop is CASSLSLAGYNEQFF. The CDR3 bases are TGTGCCAGCAGCTTATCGCTAGCGGGGTACAATGAGCAGTTCTTC.

This sequence joins TRBV7-2 and TRBJ2-7; D is ambiguous. The CDR3 is 13 residues long. Germline values: CDR1 SGHTA, CDR2 FQGNSA. The V end lost 1 base, the J end lost 0 bases, and 4 bases lay between the germline ends. The CDR3 reads CASSLGNSYEQYF. Written as DNA, the CDR3 is TGTGCCAGCAGCTTAGGTAACTCCTACGAGCAGTACTTC.

The rearrangement uses TRBV5-4 and TRBJ1-1; 7 positions match TRBD1. Germline V gene data show CDR1 as SGHNT and CDR2 as YYREEE (reference sequence). Trimming removed 1 base from V and 6 bases from J; junction bases left unmatched: 3. The CDR3 covers 13 residues. As DNA, the CDR3 is TGTGCCAGCAGCTTGACAGGGGTTGCTGAAGCTTTCTTT. Its protein product is CASSLTGVAEAFF. The variable domain in full, completed from reference TRBV5-4 and TRBJ1-1, reads ETGVTQSPTHLIKTRGQQVTLRCSSQSGHNTVSWYQQALGQGPQFIFQYYREEENGRGNFPPRFSGLQFPNYSSELNVNALELDDSALYLCASSLTGVAEAFFGQGTRLTVV.

The V gene is TRBV28, the J gene TRBJ1-5; D not certain. The CDR3 contains 13 residues. CDR1 is MDHEN and CDR2 is SYDVKM in the germline V gene. V was pared by 5 bases and J by 5 bases, with 10 bases between. CDR3 loop: CASSPPRDQPQHF. DNA of the CDR3: TGTGCCAGCAGTCCCCCTCGAGATCAGCCCCAGCATTTT.